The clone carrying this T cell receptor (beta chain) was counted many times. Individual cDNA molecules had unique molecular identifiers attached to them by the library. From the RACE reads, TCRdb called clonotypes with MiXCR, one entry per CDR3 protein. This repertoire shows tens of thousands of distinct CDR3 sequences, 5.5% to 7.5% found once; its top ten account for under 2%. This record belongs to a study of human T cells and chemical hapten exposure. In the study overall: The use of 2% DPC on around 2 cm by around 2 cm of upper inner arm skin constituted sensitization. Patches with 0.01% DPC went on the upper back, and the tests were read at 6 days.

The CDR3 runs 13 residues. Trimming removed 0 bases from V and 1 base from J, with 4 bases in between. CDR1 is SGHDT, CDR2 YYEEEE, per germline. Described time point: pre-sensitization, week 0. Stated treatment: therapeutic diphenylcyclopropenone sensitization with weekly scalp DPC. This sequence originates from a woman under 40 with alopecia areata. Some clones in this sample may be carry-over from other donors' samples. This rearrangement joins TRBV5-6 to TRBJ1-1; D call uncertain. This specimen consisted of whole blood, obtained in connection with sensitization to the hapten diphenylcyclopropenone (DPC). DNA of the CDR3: TGTGCCAGCAGCTTGGACCAGAACACTGAAGCTTTCTTT. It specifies CASSLDQNTEAFF.